A single sample is the source of the 6 T cell receptor beta chains below, sequenced in a study of neurological immune-mediated disorders (dated by TCRdb to the late 2010s). Library prep was done by 5' RACE. Sequencing used an Illumina HiSeq 2500. TCRdb itself trimmed the public reads at Q25 with fastp, ran MiXCR and retained productive beta chains. One record per CDR3 amino acid sequence lists the most common genes and DNA. This sample lists some 100,000 distinct CDR3 sequences; less than 15% were detected once. The top ten clonotypes cover about 5% of the sample. This sample's time point label indicates: longitudinal time-point 2. Sample: PBMCs. The origin of the receptors is a female donor with HTLV-1-associated myelopathy (HAM/TSP).

In its sample, this clonotype ranks as medium-sized. J is TRBJ2-3 and V is TRBV27, with TRBD2 identical over 13 bases. Losses at the gene ends were 5 bases for V and 12 bases for J; bases not matched to a gene: 11. Germline V gene data show CDR1 as MNHEY and CDR2 as SMNVEV (reference sequence). This CDR3 comprises 15 residues. CDR3: CASSATSGGPGPQYF. CDR3 coding DNA: TGTGCCAGCAGTGCGACTAGCGGGGGGCCCGGCCCTCAGTATTTT.

This clonotype was observed many times. The chain couples TRBV28 to TRBJ2-3; 7 nucleotides match TRBD2. From germline, CDR1 is MDHEN and CDR2 SYDVKM. Trimming at V came to 6 bases and at J to 1 base, leaving 7 bases not matched to a gene. CDR3 size: 15 residues. The CDR3 loop reads CASSLAVLGTDTQYF. The CDR3 coding sequence is TGTGCCAGCAGCCTAGCGGTGTTAGGCACAGATACGCAGTATTTT.

This clonotype appeared many times. This chain links TRBV2 with TRBJ1-5; D may be TRBD1 (6 bases). Trimming removed 6 bases from V and 2 bases from J, with 11 bases in between. Germline loops: CDR1 SNHLY, CDR2 FYNNEI. The CDR3 has 14 amino acids. The CDR3 nucleotides read TGTGCCAGCAGGTTGAGACAGGGCAATCAGCCCCAGCATTTT. This encodes CASRLRQGNQPQHF.

This clonotype was picked up many times. The chain combines TRBV7-8 with TRBJ2-3; TRBD1 agrees at 9 bases. CDR1 is SGHVS and CDR2 is FQNEAQ in the germline V gene. V lost 1 base and J lost 1; bases outside the gene matches: 6. There are 17 residues in the CDR3. The CDR3 DNA sequence: TGTGCCAGCAGCTTAGGGGTCCGACAGGGGGGCACAGATACGCAGTATTTT. This gives the protein CASSLGVRQGGTDTQYF.

There are a few counts of this clonotype. The rearrangement links TRBV7-7 to TRBJ2-2; 9 positions agree with TRBD1. CDR3 size: 15 residues. The V gene's germline CDR1 is SSHAT and CDR2 FNYEAQ (reference sequence). The V segment lost 3 bases and the J segment 5 bases; nucleotides outside the gene matches: 4. CDR3 nucleotide sequence: TGTGCCAGCAGCTTTACAGGGGGCAGAACCGGGGAGCTGTTTTTT. Translated: CASSFTGGRTGELFF. The variable domain in full, with the rest retrieved from reference TRBV7-7 and TRBJ2-2, is GAGVSQSPRYKVTKRGQDVTLRCDPISSHATLYWYQQALGQGPEFLTYFNYEAQPDKSGLPSDRFSAERPEGSISTLTIQRTEQRDSAMYRCASSFTGGRTGELFFGEGSRLTVL.

This clonotype appeared many times. The chain links TRBV5-1 to TRBJ2-7; D ambiguous. The CDR3 extends over 15 amino acids. Trimming removed 2 bases from V and 2 bases from J, with 14 bases in between. Germline values: CDR1 SGHRS, CDR2 YFSETQ. The CDR3 DNA follows: TGCGCCAGCAGCTTAGCGACGGACCCAACCTACGAGCAGTACTTC. Its translation is CASSLATDPTYEQYF.